The 17 T cell receptor beta chains below were found in one sample sequenced in a study of blood T cell repertoires in COVID-19. This table comes from immunoSEQ multiplex PCR, and its TCRdb copy is limited to in-frame clones, with some not included. The sample contains approximately 130,000 clones, around 86% of which appear only once. Sequenced: peripheral blood. Receptor source: a middle-aged man with active COVID-19.

The chain uses TRBV5-1 and TRBJ1-5, with a tentative D call TRBD1 (6 bases). This CDR3 contains 14 residues. The germline CDR1 and CDR2 sequences are SGHRS and YFSETQ. Trimming stripped 5 bases from V and 2 bases from J, with 11 bases between. The DNA for the CDR3 is TGCGCCAGCAGTTCAGGGGATGGCAATCAGCCCCAGCATTTT. This gives the protein CASSSGDGNQPQHF.

In its sample, this clone was seen a few times. The chain carries TRBV27 and TRBJ1-6; D is uncertain. Deletions cut 3 bases from V and 8 bases from J, with 8 bases between. This CDR3 region has 13 residues. CDR1 is MNHEY and CDR2 is SMNVEV in the germline V gene (reference sequence). CDR3 DNA: TGTGCCAGCAGTTTGAACAGAGATTCACCCCTCCACTTT. Protein product: CASSLNRDSPLHF.

V is TRBV3-1 (or the pseudogene TRBV3-2) and J is TRBJ2-6, with 8 bases that match TRBD1. This CDR3 is 17 amino acids long. Trimming removed 6 bases from V and 0 bases from J; junction bases left unmatched: 7. Germline CDR1 reads LGHDT; CDR2 reads YNNKEL (reference sequence). CDR3 nucleotide sequence: TGTGCCAGCAGGCTCAGGGGGCACAGCTCTGGGGCCAACGTCCTGACTTTC. It is translated as CASRLRGHSSGANVLTF.

This clone has just a few counts. The chain employs TRBV10-3 and TRBJ2-2; the D gene is possibly TRBD1 (6 bases). V was trimmed by 4 bases and J by 4 bases, leaving 16 bases between them. CDR1 and CDR2 from the germline V gene are ENHRY and SYGVKD. The CDR3 has 16 residues. The CDR3 here is CAISGSQGMTTGELFF. The CDR3 DNA reads TGTGCCATCAGTGGGTCCCAGGGGATGACCACCGGGGAGCTGTTTTTT.

This clone was counted a few times. The chain recombines TRBV7-6 with TRBJ2-2, with a possible D match to TRBD1 (6 bases). The ends were cut back, 3 bases at V and 1 base at J, with 9 bases in the middle. The CDR3 has 15 amino acids. Germline V gene lookup returns CDR1 SGHVS and CDR2 FNYEAQ. For the CDR3, the DNA is TGTGCCAGCAGCTTTGGACAGTGGAACACCGGGGAGCTGTTTTTT. It is translated as CASSFGQWNTGELFF.

This rearrangement joins TRBV11-2 to TRBJ1-2; D may be TRBD1 (5 bases). V gave up 3 bases and J gave up 10 bases, with 18 bases separating them. The germline V gene encodes CDR1 SGHAT and CDR2 FQNNGV. This CDR3 spans 14 amino acids. CDR3 protein: CASSFSTRPGFYTF. The CDR3, as DNA: TGTGCCAGCAGCTTTAGTACTCGGCCAGGGTTCTACACCTTC.

The chain links TRBV9 to TRBJ1-5, with D perhaps matching TRBD1 (6 bases). Looked up from germline, CDR1 is SGDLS and CDR2 is YYNGEE. V dropped 0 bases and J dropped 0 bases, with 10 bases sitting between them. The CDR3 totals 16 residues. The CDR3 DNA is TGTGCCAGCAGCGTAGGACCCAGGGGTAGCAATCAGCCCCAGCATTTT. It is translated as CASSVGPRGSNQPQHF.

The V and J genes are TRBV27 and TRBJ1-5, with 8 nucleotides matching TRBD1. This CDR3 contains 16 residues. J was trimmed by 2 bases and V by 5 bases; bases with no gene match: 8. Germline-derived CDR1 and CDR2 are MNHEY and SMNVEV (reference sequence). CDR3 loop: CASSADRGIGNQPQHF. The CDR3 DNA reads TGTGCCAGCAGTGCAGACAGGGGTATAGGCAATCAGCCCCAGCATTTT.

The chain combines TRBV3-1 (or the pseudogene TRBV3-2) with TRBJ2-1, with D perhaps TRBD2 (7 bases). Germline V lookup: CDR1 LGHDT, CDR2 YNNKEL (reference sequence). Trimming removed 5 bases at V and 10 bases at J, with 9 bases between. This CDR3 spans 11 amino acids. The CDR3: CASSWGGEQFF. DNA for the CDR3: TGTGCCAGCAGCTGGGGGGGCGAGCAGTTCTTC.

The chain links TRBV29-1 to TRBJ2-6, with 7 bases lining up with TRBD2. The junction had 3 bases not matched to a gene; V was cut back by 8 bases and J by 2 bases. Germline V CDR1 and CDR2: SQVTM, ANQGSEA. This CDR3 contains 13 residues. CDR3 region: CSRGGAGANVLTF. In DNA form, the CDR3 reads TGCAGCCGCGGGGGTGCTGGGGCCAACGTCCTGACTTTC.

CDR3: CAWSLKGRDQPQHF. Here the CDR3 DNA reads TGTGCCTGGAGTCTGAAGGGGAGGGATCAGCCCCAGCATTTT. V is TRBV30 and J is TRBJ1-5, with D possibly matching TRBD1 (5 bases). CDR1 and CDR2 from the germline V gene are GTSNPN and SVGIG (reference sequence). The CDR3 runs to 14 residues. Trimming cost V 2 bases and J 5 bases, with 13 bases left between them.

V gene TRBV5-1 combines with J gene TRBJ2-3; 8 bases are a match to TRBD2. Germline V gene data show CDR1 as SGHRS and CDR2 as YFSETQ. CDR3 length: 16 residues. V trimming: 0 bases; J trimming: 2 bases; junction bases outside the gene matches: 5. The DNA of the CDR3 is TGCGCCAGCAGCTTGGTCGGGGGGGCAACCACAGATACGCAGTATTTT. This sequence encodes CASSLVGGATTDTQYF.

The genes are TRBV5-4 and TRBJ1-2; 8 bases align to TRBD1. CDR1 SGHNT and CDR2 YYREEE come from the germline V gene (reference sequence). This CDR3 is 13 amino acids long. With 4 bases clipped from V and 4 bases from J, the junction kept 3 bases outside the gene matches. In DNA, the CDR3 is TGTGCCAGCAGCGAGACAGGGGTCTATGGCTACACCTTC. Translated, it gives CASSETGVYGYTF.

The V gene is TRBV19, the J gene TRBJ2-1; TRBD2 is a possible D gene (6 bases). Germline loops: CDR1 LNHDA, CDR2 SQIVND (reference sequence). The CDR3 contains 14 residues. Deletions cut 5 bases from V and 5 bases from J, with 13 bases between. DNA of the CDR3: TGTGCCAGTAGTCCTAGCGTCAAGAACAATGAGCAGTTCTTC. Translating gives CASSPSVKNNEQFF.

The genes are TRBV5-4 and TRBJ1-2; 8 nucleotides line up with TRBD1. Per the germline V gene, CDR1 is SGHNT and CDR2 is YYREEE (reference sequence). CDR3 length: 13 amino acids. J was trimmed by 9 bases and V by 4 bases; bases with no gene match: 8. CDR3 amino acids: CASSTTGGWSYTF. The CDR3 DNA follows: TGTGCCAGCAGCACCACAGGGGGTTGGAGCTACACCTTC. Combining the CDR3 with reference TRBV5-4 and TRBJ1-2 gives the whole variable domain ETGVTQSPTHLIKTRGQQVTLRCSSQSGHNTVSWYQQALGQGPQFIFQYYREEENGRGNFPPRFSGLQFPNYSSELNVNALELDDSALYLCASSTTGGWSYTFGSGTRLTVV.

The rearrangement links TRBV25-1 to TRBJ1-1, with TRBD1 identical over 7 bases. CDR1 and CDR2 from the germline V gene are MGHDK and SYGVNS. The CDR3 extends over 15 amino acids. Unmatched junction bases numbered 3, after V lost 1 base and J lost 1 base. The CDR3 bases are TGTGCCAGCAGTGAATGGGACAGCTCGAACACTGAAGCTTTCTTT. It encodes CASSEWDSSNTEAFF. The full variable domain, in which reference TRBV25-1 and TRBJ1-1 provide the parts outside the CDR3, is EADIYQTPRYLVIGTGKKITLECSQTMGHDKMYWYQQDPGMELHLIHYSYGVNSTEKGDLSSESTVSRIRTEHFPLTLESARPSHTSQYLCASSEWDSSNTEAFFGQGTRLTVV.

The chain uses TRBV9 and TRBJ1-1, with TRBD1 matching over 7 bases. The J segment lost 1 base and the V segment lost 4 bases, leaving 16 bases of the junction unmatched. The length of the CDR3 is 18 residues. Germline assignment: CDR1 SGDLS and CDR2 YYNGEE. CDR3: CASSTLRQGGSGNTEAFF. CDR3 coding DNA: TGTGCCAGCAGCACCCTACGACAGGGCGGCAGCGGGAACACTGAAGCTTTCTTT.